This entry lists 18 T cell receptor beta chains sequenced from one sample in a study of T-cell reconstitution after alpha-beta-depleted transplantation in children. A library of TCRbeta sequences, prepared with unique molecular identifiers, was generated. Each CDR3 protein gets one entry after TCRdb re-called the PCR reads with MiXCR. This sample has 440,000 or so distinct CDR3 sequences, with approximately 11% found just once. The specimen was PBMCs from the stem cell graft donor, collected from the stem cell graft. These receptors all come from a human donor who donated a stem cell graft to a child with acute myeloid leukemia.

This clonotype was observed at least ten times. The V gene is TRBV29-1, the J gene TRBJ2-2, with 13 positions matching TRBD2. Germline trimming cut 6 bases from V and 4 bases from J; bases unmatched to any gene: 5. Germline-derived CDR1 and CDR2 are SQVTM and ANQGSEA. The CDR3 runs to 15 residues. The CDR3 DNA reads as TGCAGCGTGGGCACTAGCGGGGGGGCCACCGGGGAGCTGTTTTTT. As protein: CSVGTSGGATGELFF.

The V and J genes are TRBV11-2 and TRBJ2-3; possibly TRBD1 or TRBD2 for D (5 bases each). CDR1 and CDR2 (germline): SGHAT, FQNNGV. Trimming stripped 5 bases from V and 4 bases from J, with 16 bases between. The CDR3 sequence is 15 residues long. The CDR3 region has the DNA TGTGCCAGCAGCAGAACCGGGACGGAGGCAGATACGCAGTATTTT. This translates into CASSRTGTEADTQYF. The whole variable domain, filled in from reference TRBV11-2 and TRBJ2-3, reads EAGVAQSPRYKIIEKRQSVAFWCNPISGHATLYWYQQILGQGPKLLIQFQNNGVVDDSQLPKDRFSAERLKGVDSTLKIQPAKLEDSAVYLCASSRTGTEADTQYFGPGTRLTVL.

V and J are TRBV5-6 and TRBJ2-1, with 8 bases aligning to TRBD1. This CDR3 contains 17 residues. V was pared by 2 bases and J by 1 base, with 8 bases of the junction left unmatched. Germline-derived CDR1 and CDR2 are SGHDT and YYEEEE. The CDR3 loop reads CASSFIRDRRSYNEQFF. The CDR3 coding sequence is TGTGCCAGCAGCTTTATACGGGACAGGCGATCCTACAATGAGCAGTTCTTC.

This clonotype occurred many times. The chain uses TRBV12-3 or TRBV12-4 and TRBJ2-3; a weak D match, TRBD2 (6 bases). Trimming pared 4 bases from V and 1 base from J, leaving 9 bases between. The CDR3 extends over 14 amino acids. The CDR3 nucleotides read TGTGCCAGCAGTTACTCGGGGGGCACAGATACGCAGTATTTT. This translates into CASSYSGGTDTQYF.

This clonotype was seen at least ten times. CDR3 sequence (DNA): TGTGCCAGCAGTTTGTCGGACAGGGGACGAAATTCACCCCTCCACTTT. Its translation: CASSLSDRGRNSPLHF. The rearrangement joins TRBV12-3 or TRBV12-4 to TRBJ1-6; 9 nucleotides line up with TRBD1. The trim removed 3 bases at V and 7 bases at J, leaving 7 bases unmatched. The CDR3 runs 16 residues.

This sequence joins TRBV6-5 and TRBJ2-5, with a weak D call TRBD1 (5 bases). CDR1 and CDR2 (germline): MNHEY, SVGAGI. CDR3 length: 15 residues. Trimming stripped 2 bases from V and 0 bases from J, with 10 bases between. The CDR3 sequence: CASSYGLRDQETQYF. The CDR3 nucleotides read TGTGCCAGCAGTTACGGGCTCAGGGACCAAGAGACCCAGTACTTC.

This clonotype has ten or more counts. This chain links TRBV4-2 with TRBJ2-1, with 9 bases fitting TRBD2. CDR3 size: 15 residues. V shed 4 bases, J shed 4 bases, and the junction held 5 bases outside the gene matches. CDR1 LGHNA and CDR2 YNFKEQ come from the germline V gene. The DNA of the CDR3 is TGTGCCAGCAGCCCGGGGCGGGGGGGTTACAATGAGCAGTTCTTC. This codes for CASSPGRGGYNEQFF.

This chain uses TRBV7-8 with TRBJ2-1, with D perhaps TRBD1 or TRBD2 (5 bases each). Germline V gene lookup returns CDR1 SGHVS and CDR2 FQNEAQ. CDR3 size: 12 residues. The V gene lost 7 bases and the J gene lost 7 bases, with 11 bases spanning the gap. In DNA, the CDR3 is TGTGCCAGCAACAGGAGAGGGAATGAGCAGTTCTTC. This gives the protein CASNRRGNEQFF.

This clonotype was counted between two and nine times. Mismatch with germline at one junction end may stem from a read error. The CDR3 spells CASSPRDRENTEAFF. The CDR3 nucleotides read TGTGCCAGCTCGCCACGGGACAGAGAGAACACTGAAGCTTTCTTT. The gene calls are TRBV18 and TRBJ1-1; TRBD1 agrees at 7 bases. This CDR3 has 15 amino acids. Germline V gene data show CDR1 as KGHSH and CDR2 as LQKENI.

This chain links TRBV5-1 with TRBJ1-1, with a tentative D call TRBD1 (6 bases). CDR1 SGHRS and CDR2 YFSETQ come from the germline V gene. There are 16 residues in the CDR3. Trimming removed 3 bases at V and 3 bases at J, with 18 bases between. The CDR3 nucleotides are TGCGCCAGCAGCTCCCGGGGGGGCCAAGGGTACACTGAAGCTTTCTTT. Translation: CASSSRGGQGYTEAFF.

The V call is TRBV7-9, the J call TRBJ2-1; 8 bases line up with TRBD2. Germline V gene sequence: CDR1 SEHNR, CDR2 FQNEAQ (reference sequence). This CDR3 is 16 amino acids long. Unmatched junction bases numbered 8, after V lost 7 bases and J lost 0 bases. DNA for the CDR3: TGTGCCAGCACCGGACGGGGACTAGTCTCCTACAATGAGCAGTTCTTC. Translating gives CASTGRGLVSYNEQFF.

This clonotype has at least ten counts. J is TRBJ2-1 and V is TRBV5-5; D ambiguous. Germline-derived CDR1 and CDR2 are SGHKS and YYEKEE (reference sequence). CDR3 size: 8 residues. The germline V and J ends were trimmed by 6 bases and 8 bases, with 0 bases remaining between them. CDR3 sequence: CASNEQFF. CDR3 DNA: TGTGCCAGCAATGAGCAGTTCTTC. Variable domain in full (rest from reference TRBV5-5 and TRBJ2-1): DAGVTQSPTHLIKTRGQQVTLRCSPISGHKSVSWYQQVLGQGPQFIFQYYEKEERGRGNFPDRFSARQFPNYSSELNVNALLLGDSALYLCASNEQFFGPGTRLTVL.

The chain uses TRBV6-2 or TRBV6-3 and TRBJ1-6, with TRBD1 as a possible D gene (5 bases). Trimming took off 2 bases at V and 16 bases at J, with 18 bases between the two ends. Germline values: CDR1 MNHEY, CDR2 SVGEGT. The CDR3 is 14 residues long. The CDR3 protein is CASSYGGGDGKLHF. The CDR3 DNA follows: TGTGCCAGCAGTTACGGCGGGGGGGACGGAAAGCTCCACTTT.

The genes are TRBV29-1 and TRBJ2-5; TRBD2 might be the D (6 bases). Germline V lookup: CDR1 SQVTM, CDR2 ANQGSEA. The CDR3 is 13 residues long. Trimming left V 1 base short and J 7 bases short, with 13 bases between. CDR3 DNA sequence: TGCAGCGTTGAAGTTATCGGGAGTGCGACCCAGTACTTC. Translation gives CSVEVIGSATQYF. The variable domain in full, with the rest retrieved from reference TRBV29-1 and TRBJ2-5, is SAVISQKPSRDICQRGTSLTIQCQVDSQVTMMFWYRQQPGQSLTLIATANQGSEATYESGFVIDKFPISRPNLTFSTLTVSNMSPEDSSIYLCSVEVIGSATQYFGPGTRLLVL.

This clonotype was counted only a few times. This chain connects TRBV12-3 or TRBV12-4 to TRBJ1-6; D gene unclear. The CDR3 runs 14 residues. V lost 6 bases to trimming and J lost 4 bases, with 10 bases between them. The CDR3 loop reads CASSPRPYNSPLHF. DNA for the CDR3: TGTGCCAGCAGCCCCCGGCCATATAATTCACCCCTCCACTTT.

This rearrangement joins TRBV5-5 to TRBJ2-5; D call uncertain. The CDR3 loop spans 12 amino acids. Trimming took off 2 bases at V and 5 bases at J, with 7 bases between the two ends. Germline V CDR1 and CDR2: SGHKS, YYEKEE (reference sequence). CDR3 sequence reads: CASSLEYETQYF. As DNA, the CDR3 is TGTGCCAGCAGCTTAGAATATGAGACCCAGTACTTC.

This chain uses TRBV18 with TRBJ2-3; D may be TRBD1 (5 bases). The V gene lost 3 bases and the J gene lost 7 bases, with 17 bases spanning the gap. Germline V lookup: CDR1 KGHSH, CDR2 LQKENI. This CDR3 spans 15 amino acids. This CDR3 reads CASSPLDKTANTQYF. The CDR3 nucleotides are TGTGCCAGCTCACCTTTGGACAAAACGGCGAATACGCAGTATTTT.

The chain couples TRBV29-1 to TRBJ1-2, with TRBD1 as a possible D gene (5 bases). V lost 7 bases to trimming and J lost 7 bases, with 22 bases between them. Germline V gene data show CDR1 as SQVTM and CDR2 as ANQGSEA. The CDR3 totals 14 residues. The DNA for the CDR3 is TGCAGCGCCCTGGACGGGGCGGGTCGGGGTGGCTACACCTTC. It is translated as CSALDGAGRGGYTF.